This T cell receptor (beta chain) was recovered during a study of response to subunit inactivated influenza vaccine. This clonotype has at least ten counts. As yet, its antigen is unknown. Per the germline V gene, CDR1 is KGHSH and CDR2 is LQKENI. Trimming removed 3 bases from V and 8 bases from J, with 8 bases in between. The CDR3 runs 12 residues. General study findings and limits: Every seasonal influenza vaccination brings in few new T cells, the authors suggested.

MiXCR, run by TCRdb on the RT-PCR reads, gives a single entry per CDR3 protein. The sample yields 650,000 to 800,000 distinct CDR3 sequences, roughly 14% seen once. The receptor's source is a man between 50 and 59 years old who received an inactivated influenza vaccine. This chain links TRBV18 with TRBJ2-1, with D maybe TRBD2 (5 bases). The material sequenced was PBMCs from blood, taken 14 days before vaccination. CDR3 residues: CASSPLAHEQFF. The CDR3 region has the DNA TGTGCCAGCTCACCGCTAGCCCATGAGCAGTTCTTC.